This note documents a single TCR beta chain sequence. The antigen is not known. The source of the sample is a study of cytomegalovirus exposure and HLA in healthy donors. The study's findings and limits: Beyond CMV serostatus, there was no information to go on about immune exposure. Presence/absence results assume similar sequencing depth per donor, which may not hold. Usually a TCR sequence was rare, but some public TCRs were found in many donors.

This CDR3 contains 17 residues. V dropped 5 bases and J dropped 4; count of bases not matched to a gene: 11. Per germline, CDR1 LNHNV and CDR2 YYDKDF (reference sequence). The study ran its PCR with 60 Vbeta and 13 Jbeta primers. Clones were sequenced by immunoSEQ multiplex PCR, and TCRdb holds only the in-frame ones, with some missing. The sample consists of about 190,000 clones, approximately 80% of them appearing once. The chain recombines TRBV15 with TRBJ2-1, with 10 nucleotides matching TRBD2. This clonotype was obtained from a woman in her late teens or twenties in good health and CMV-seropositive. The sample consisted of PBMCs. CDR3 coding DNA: TGTGCCACCAGCGAGCGGAGTATGACTAGCGGGTACAATGAGCAGTTCTTC. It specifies CATSERSMTSGYNEQFF. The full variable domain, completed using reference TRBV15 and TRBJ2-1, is DAMVIQNPRYQVTQFGKPVTLSCSQTLNHNVMYWYQQKSSQAPKLLFHYYDKDFNNEADTPDNFQSRRPNTSFCFLDIRSPGLGDTAMYLCATSERSMTSGYNEQFFGPGTRLTVL.